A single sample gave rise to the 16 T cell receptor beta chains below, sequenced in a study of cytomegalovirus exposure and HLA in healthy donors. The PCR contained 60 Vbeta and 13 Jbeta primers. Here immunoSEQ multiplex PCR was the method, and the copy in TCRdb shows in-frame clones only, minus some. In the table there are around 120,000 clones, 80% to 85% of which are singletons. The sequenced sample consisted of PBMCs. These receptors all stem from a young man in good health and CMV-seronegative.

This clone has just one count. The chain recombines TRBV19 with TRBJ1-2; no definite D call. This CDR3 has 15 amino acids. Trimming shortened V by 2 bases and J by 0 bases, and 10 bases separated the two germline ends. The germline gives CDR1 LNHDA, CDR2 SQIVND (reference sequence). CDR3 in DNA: TGTGCCAGTAGTATACTGGGAGCGACTAACTATGGCTACACCTTC. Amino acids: CASSILGATNYGYTF.

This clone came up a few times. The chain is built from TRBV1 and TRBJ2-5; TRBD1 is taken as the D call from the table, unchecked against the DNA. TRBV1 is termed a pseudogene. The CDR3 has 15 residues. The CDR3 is CTSSQGGGLQETQYF. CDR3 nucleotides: TGCACCAGCAGCCAAGGAGGGGGCCTTCAAGAGACCCAGTACTTC.

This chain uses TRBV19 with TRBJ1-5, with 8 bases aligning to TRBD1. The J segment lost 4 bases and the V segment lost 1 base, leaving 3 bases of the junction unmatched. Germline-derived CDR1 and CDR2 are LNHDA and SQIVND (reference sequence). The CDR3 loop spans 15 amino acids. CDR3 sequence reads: CASSIVTGGNQPQHF. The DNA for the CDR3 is TGTGCCAGTAGTATAGTTACAGGGGGAAATCAGCCCCAGCATTTT.

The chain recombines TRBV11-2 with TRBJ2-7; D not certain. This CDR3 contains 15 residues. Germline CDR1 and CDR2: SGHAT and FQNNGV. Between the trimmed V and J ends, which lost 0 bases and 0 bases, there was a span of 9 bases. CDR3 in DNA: TGTGCCAGCAGCTTAGATCCCGCGTTCTCCTACGAGCAGTACTTC. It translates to CASSLDPAFSYEQYF.

CDR3 nucleotides: TGTGCCAGCAGTTACTCGGCTAGCGGTTCCTACGAGCAGTACTTC. This gives the protein CASSYSASGSYEQYF. V gene TRBV6-5 combines with J gene TRBJ2-7; TRBD2 agrees at 7 bases. V lost 0 bases and J lost 1; bases outside the gene matches: 3. CDR3 length: 15 residues. The germline gives CDR1 MNHEY, CDR2 SVGAGI.

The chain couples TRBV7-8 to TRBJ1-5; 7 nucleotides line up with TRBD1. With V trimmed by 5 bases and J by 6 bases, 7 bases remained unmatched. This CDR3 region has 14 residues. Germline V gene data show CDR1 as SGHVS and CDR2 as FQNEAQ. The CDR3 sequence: CASSTTGRFQPQHF. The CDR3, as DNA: TGTGCCAGCAGCACGACAGGGCGTTTTCAGCCCCAGCATTTT.

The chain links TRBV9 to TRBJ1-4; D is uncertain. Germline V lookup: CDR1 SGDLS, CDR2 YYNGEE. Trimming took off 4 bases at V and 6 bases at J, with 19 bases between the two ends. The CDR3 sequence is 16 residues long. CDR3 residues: CASSPDSWGVDEKLFF. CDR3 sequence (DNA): TGTGCCAGCAGCCCCGATAGTTGGGGAGTGGATGAAAAACTGTTTTTT.

The CDR3 sequence is CASSLGQGAYYGYTF. CDR3 nucleotides: TGTGCCAGCAGTCTGGGACAGGGGGCATACTATGGCTACACCTTC. The J gene is TRBJ1-2, the V gene TRBV6-5, with 12 bases matching TRBD1. The germline V gene has CDR1 MNHEY and CDR2 SVGAGI. The CDR3 covers 15 residues. The ends lost 5 bases at V and 3 bases at J; junction bases unmatched: 4.

Here the CDR3 DNA reads TGTGCCAGCAGCGTAGAAGCGGGGCCGATCTCTGGAAACACCATATATTTT. Protein: CASSVEAGPISGNTIYF. This chain links TRBV9 with TRBJ1-3; D is perhaps TRBD1 (5 bases). This CDR3 contains 17 residues. V lost 0 bases and J 0 bases, leaving 13 bases between the germline ends. CDR1 and CDR2 (germline): SGDLS, YYNGEE.

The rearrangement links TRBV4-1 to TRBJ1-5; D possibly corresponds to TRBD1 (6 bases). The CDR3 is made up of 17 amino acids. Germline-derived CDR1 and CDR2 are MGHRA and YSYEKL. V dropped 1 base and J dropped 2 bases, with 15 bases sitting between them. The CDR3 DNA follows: TGCGCCAGCAGCCAAGTTCCAGGGGATTGGGGCAATCAGCCCCAGCATTTT. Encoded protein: CASSQVPGDWGNQPQHF.

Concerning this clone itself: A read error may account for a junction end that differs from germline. DNA of the CDR3: TGTGCCAGCAGCTCCCGGGACTCCTACGAGCGGTACTTC. Translating gives CASSSRDSYERYF. The gene calls are TRBV11-2 and TRBJ2-7, with D maybe TRBD2 (6 bases). The germline gives CDR1 SGHAT, CDR2 FQNNGV. This CDR3 is 13 amino acids long.

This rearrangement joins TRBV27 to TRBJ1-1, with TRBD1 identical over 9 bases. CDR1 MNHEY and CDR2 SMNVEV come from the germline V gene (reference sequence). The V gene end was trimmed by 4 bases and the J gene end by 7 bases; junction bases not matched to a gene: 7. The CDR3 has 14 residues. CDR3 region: CASSSGTGPIEAFF. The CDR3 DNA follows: TGTGCCAGCAGTTCAGGGACAGGGCCGATTGAAGCTTTCTTT.

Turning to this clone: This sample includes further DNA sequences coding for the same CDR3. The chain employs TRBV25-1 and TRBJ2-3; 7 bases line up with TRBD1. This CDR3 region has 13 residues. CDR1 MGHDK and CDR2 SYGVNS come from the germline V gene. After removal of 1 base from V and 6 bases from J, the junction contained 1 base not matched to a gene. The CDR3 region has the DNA TGTGCCAGCAGTGAATGGGGACAGGATACGCAGTATTTT. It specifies CASSEWGQDTQYF.

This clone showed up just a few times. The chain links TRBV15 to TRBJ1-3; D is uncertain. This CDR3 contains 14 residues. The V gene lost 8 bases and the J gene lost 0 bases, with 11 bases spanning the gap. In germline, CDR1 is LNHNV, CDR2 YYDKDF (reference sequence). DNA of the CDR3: TGTGCCACCGGAACGGAGCACTCTGGAAACACCATATATTTT. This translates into CATGTEHSGNTIYF.

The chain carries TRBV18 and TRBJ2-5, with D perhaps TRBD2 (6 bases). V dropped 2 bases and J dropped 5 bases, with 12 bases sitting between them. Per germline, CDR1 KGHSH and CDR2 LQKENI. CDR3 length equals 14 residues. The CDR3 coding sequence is TGTGCCAGCTCACCAGAGGGGACTCGGGAGACCCAGTACTTC. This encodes CASSPEGTRETQYF.

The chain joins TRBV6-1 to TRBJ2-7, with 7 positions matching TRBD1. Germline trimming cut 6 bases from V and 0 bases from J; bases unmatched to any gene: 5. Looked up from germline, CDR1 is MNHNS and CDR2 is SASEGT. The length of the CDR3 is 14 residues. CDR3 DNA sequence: TGTGCCAGCAGCAAGACAGGGTTCTCCTACGAGCAGTACTTC. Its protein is CASSKTGFSYEQYF.